What follows describes a single T cell receptor beta chain. Its antigen is still unknown. The CDR3 extends over 15 amino acids. Germline V gene sequence: CDR1 ENHRY, CDR2 SYGVKD. With 7 bases clipped from V and 2 bases from J, the junction kept 4 bases outside the gene matches. Clones were read by immunoSEQ multiplex PCR, and TCRdb kept only the in-frame ones, dropping some. The sample lists more than 95,000 clones; 87% were seen once. The sample comes from a study of T cell responses to AZD1222 COVID-19 vaccine. Notes on the study in general: Regions 160-218 and 743-854 held dominance among vaccine-associated CD4 TCRs, which spanned spike.

The chain uses TRBV10-3 and TRBJ2-3, with 12 nucleotides matching TRBD2. The specimen comprised peripheral blood, sampled on day 0 of AZD1222 vaccination. This clonotype was sampled from an adult in good health. DNA of the CDR3: TGTGCCATCAAACTAGCGGGGGGATCCACAGATACGCAGTATTTT. Its translation: CAIKLAGGSTDTQYF.